The source of this T cell receptor beta chain is a study of long-term antiretroviral therapy in people with HIV. General study points: Pre-ART expanded clones dominated the repertoire at every time point. When set beside controls, HIV repertoires had CDR3 length ranges that were narrower. Even long-term ART left TRB diversity below transplant donor controls, despite gains.

CDR3 size: 12 residues. Germline assignment: CDR1 MNHNY and CDR2 SVGAGI (reference sequence). Trimming stripped 0 bases from V and 11 bases from J, with 5 bases between. This clone appeared a single time. Its antigen is still unknown. Investigators performed immunoSEQ version v3.0 at survey level. Sequencing was directed toward roughly 35,000-55,000 T-cell genomes in each sample. Libraries were prepared by immunoSEQ multiplex PCR; TCRdb keeps only in-frame clonotypes and omits some of them. This repertoire shows about 25,000 clones, 80% to 90% found once; its top ten account for roughly 5%. This receptor was identified in a man aged 18 to 30 with HIV. The gene calls are TRBV6-6 and TRBJ1-6; D gene uncertain. This sample comprised unsorted PBMCs, obtained 3 years after starting antiretroviral therapy. The CDR3 bases are TGTGCCAGCAGTTACTCGGCAACACCCCTCCACTTT. This sequence encodes CASSYSATPLHF.